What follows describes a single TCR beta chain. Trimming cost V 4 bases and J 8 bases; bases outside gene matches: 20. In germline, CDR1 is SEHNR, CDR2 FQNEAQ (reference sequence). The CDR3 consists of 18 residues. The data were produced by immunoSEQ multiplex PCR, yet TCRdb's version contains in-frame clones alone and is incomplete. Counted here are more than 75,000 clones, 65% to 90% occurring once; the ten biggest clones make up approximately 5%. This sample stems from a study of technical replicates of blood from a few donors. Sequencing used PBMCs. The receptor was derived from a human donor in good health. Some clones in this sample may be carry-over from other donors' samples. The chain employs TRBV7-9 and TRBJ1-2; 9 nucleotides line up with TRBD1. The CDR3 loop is CASSSRLGQGGIGKGYTF. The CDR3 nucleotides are TGTGCCAGCAGCTCTCGCCTGGGACAGGGAGGAATCGGAAAAGGCTACACCTTC.